The present TCR beta chain was sequenced within a study of healthy donors' naive CD4 and CD8 T cells. Study background: Donors, half of them female, were 20-25, 40-50 or 60-70 years old. TCR alpha primers covered all functional IMGT alpha gene variants. Study-wide points: Positive CDR3 charge linked to CD4+ cells, negative to CD8+ cells.

TCR libraries were built from approximately 520 ng of total RNA by linear amplification. TCRdb reprocessed the reads with MiXCR, giving one entry per CDR3 protein. The sample includes 180,000 or so distinct CDR3 sequences, over 60% of them seen just once. The CDR3 length is 13 residues. J was trimmed by 5 bases and V by 6 bases; bases with no gene match: 4. Per the germline V gene, CDR1 is MNHEY and CDR2 is SMNVEV (reference sequence). Concerning this clonotype itself: Its antigen is undetermined.

The chain employs TRBV27 and TRBJ2-3; TRBD2 agrees at 8 bases. The sequenced sample consisted of naive CD4+ and CD8+ T cells sorted from blood, pooled from several donors. The source of this sequence is a pool of human donors in good health; the sample pools cells from several healthy donors. CDR3 loop: CASSGRAVDTQYF. For the CDR3, the DNA is TGTGCCAGCAGCGGGAGGGCCGTAGATACGCAGTATTTT.